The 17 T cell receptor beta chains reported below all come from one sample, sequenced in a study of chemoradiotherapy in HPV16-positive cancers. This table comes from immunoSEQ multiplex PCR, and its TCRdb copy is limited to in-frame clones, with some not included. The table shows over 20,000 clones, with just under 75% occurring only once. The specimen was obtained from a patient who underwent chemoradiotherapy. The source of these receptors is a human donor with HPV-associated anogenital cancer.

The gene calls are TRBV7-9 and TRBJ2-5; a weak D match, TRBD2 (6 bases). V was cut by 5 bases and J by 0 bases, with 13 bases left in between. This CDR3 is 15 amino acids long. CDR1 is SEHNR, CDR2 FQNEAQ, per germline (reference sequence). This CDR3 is CASSPRDSYQETQYF. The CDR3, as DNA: TGTGCCAGCAGCCCGAGGGACTCTTACCAAGAGACCCAGTACTTC.

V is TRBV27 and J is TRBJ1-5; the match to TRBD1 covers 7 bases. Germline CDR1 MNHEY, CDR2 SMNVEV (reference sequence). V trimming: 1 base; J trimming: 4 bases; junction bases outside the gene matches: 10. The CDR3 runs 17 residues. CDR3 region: CASSLWSPPRGNQPQHF. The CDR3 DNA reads TGTGCCAGCAGTTTATGGAGTCCCCCCAGGGGGAATCAGCCCCAGCATTTT.

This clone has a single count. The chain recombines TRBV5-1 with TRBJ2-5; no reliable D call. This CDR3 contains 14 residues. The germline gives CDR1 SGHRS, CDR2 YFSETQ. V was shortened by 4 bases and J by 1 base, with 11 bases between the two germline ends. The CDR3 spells CASSHRSGQETQYF. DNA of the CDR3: TGCGCCAGCAGCCACCGGTCCGGCCAAGAGACCCAGTACTTC.

CDR3 coding DNA: TGTGCCAGCAAAGGGGACTGGGATGGCAATCAGCCCCAGCATTTT. Translated: CASKGDWDGNQPQHF. The J gene is TRBJ1-5, the V gene TRBV6-5, with a weak D call TRBD1 (5 bases). The CDR3 is 15 residues long. Germline V gene data show CDR1 as MNHEY and CDR2 as SVGAGI. Trimming cost V 7 bases and J 2 bases, with 15 bases left between them.

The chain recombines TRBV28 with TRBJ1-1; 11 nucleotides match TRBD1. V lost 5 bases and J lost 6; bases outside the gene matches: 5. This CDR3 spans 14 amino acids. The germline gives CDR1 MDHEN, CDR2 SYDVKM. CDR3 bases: TGTGCCAGCAGTCGTCGGACAGGGGGCGCTGAAGCTTTCTTT. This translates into CASSRRTGGAEAFF.

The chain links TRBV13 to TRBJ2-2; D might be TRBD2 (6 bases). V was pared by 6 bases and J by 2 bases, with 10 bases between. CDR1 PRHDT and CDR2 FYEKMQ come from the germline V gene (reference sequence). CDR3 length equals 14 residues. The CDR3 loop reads CASSQLANTGELFF. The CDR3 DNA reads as TGTGCCAGCAGTCAACTAGCTAACACCGGGGAGCTGTTTTTT.

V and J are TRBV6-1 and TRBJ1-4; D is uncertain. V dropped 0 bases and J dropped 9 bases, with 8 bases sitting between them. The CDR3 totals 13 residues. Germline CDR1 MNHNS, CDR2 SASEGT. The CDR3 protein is CASSEAGVKKLFF. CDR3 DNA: TGTGCCAGCAGTGAAGCCGGCGTCAAAAAACTGTTTTTT.

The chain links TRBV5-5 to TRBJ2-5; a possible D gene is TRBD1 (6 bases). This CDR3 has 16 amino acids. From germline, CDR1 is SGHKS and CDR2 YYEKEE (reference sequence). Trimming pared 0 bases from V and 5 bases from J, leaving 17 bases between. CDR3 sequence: CASSLGIDRFGETQYF. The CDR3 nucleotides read TGTGCCAGCAGCTTGGGGATTGACAGGTTCGGGGAGACCCAGTACTTC.

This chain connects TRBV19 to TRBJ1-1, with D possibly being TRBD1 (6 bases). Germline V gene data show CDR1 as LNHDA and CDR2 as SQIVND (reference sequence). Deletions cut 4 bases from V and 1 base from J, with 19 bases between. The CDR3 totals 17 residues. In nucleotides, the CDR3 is TGTGCCAGTAGTACCATTGCAGCGGGGGCAGAGAACACTGAAGCTTTCTTT. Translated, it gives CASSTIAAGAENTEAFF. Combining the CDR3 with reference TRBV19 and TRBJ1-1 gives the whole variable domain DGGITQSPKYLFRKEGQNVTLSCEQNLNHDAMYWYRQDPGQGLRLIYYSQIVNDFQKGDIAEGYSVSREKKESFPLTVTSAQKNPTAFYLCASSTIAAGAENTEAFFGQGTRLTVV.

For the CDR3, the DNA is TGTGCCAGCAGCTTCACGGGACAGGGCAACATTCAGTACTTC. Residues: CASSFTGQGNIQYF. The rearrangement uses TRBV11-2 and TRBJ2-4; 9 bases agree with TRBD1. Germline loops: CDR1 SGHAT, CDR2 FQNNGV. The CDR3 loop spans 14 amino acids. J was trimmed by 7 bases and V by 3 bases; bases with no gene match: 4.

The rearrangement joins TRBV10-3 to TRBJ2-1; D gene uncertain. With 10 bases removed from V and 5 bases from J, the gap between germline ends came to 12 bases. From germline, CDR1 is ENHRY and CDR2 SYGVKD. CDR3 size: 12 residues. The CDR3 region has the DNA TGTGCCACGGACCCCGGGCACAATGAGCAGTTCTTC. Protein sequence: CATDPGHNEQFF.

CDR3 coding DNA: TGTGCCAGCAGTCAAGATGGTAGCAATCAGCCCCAGCATTTT. Translating it yields CASSQDGSNQPQHF. The genes are TRBV7-2 and TRBJ1-5; D is ambiguous. Germline loops: CDR1 SGHTA, CDR2 FQGNSA. The V gene lost 6 bases and the J gene lost 0 bases, with 9 bases spanning the gap. CDR3 length: 14 amino acids.

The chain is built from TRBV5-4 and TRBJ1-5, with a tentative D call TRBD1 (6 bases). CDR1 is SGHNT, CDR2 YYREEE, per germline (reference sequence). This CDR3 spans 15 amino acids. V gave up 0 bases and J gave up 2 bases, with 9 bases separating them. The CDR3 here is CASSLGPGGNQPQHF. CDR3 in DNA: TGTGCCAGCAGCTTGGGGCCAGGGGGCAATCAGCCCCAGCATTTT.

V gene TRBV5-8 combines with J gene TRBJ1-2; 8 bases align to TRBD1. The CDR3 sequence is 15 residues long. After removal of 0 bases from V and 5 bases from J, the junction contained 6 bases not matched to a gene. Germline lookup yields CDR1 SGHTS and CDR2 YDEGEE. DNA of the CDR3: TGTGCCAGCAGCTTGGCCGACAGGGGCGGGTATGGCTACACCTTC. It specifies CASSLADRGGYGYTF.

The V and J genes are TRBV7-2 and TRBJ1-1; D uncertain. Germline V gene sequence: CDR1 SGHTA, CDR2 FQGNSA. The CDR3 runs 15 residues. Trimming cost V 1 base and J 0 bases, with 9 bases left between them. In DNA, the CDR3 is TGTGCCAGCAGCTTAGAAGGGAGGATGAACACTGAAGCTTTCTTT. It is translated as CASSLEGRMNTEAFF. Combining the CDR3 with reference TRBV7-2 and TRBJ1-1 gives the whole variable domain GAGVSQSPSNKVTEKGKDVELRCDPISGHTALYWYRQSLGQGLEFLIYFQGNSAPDKSGLPSDRFSAERTGGSVSTLTIQRTQQEDSAVYLCASSLEGRMNTEAFFGQGTRLTVV.

In DNA form, the CDR3 reads TGCGCCAGCAGCTTCGGGACAGGGTTTTCTTACGAGCAGTACTTC. This codes for CASSFGTGFSYEQYF. The chain recombines TRBV5-1 with TRBJ2-7, with 9 bases lining up with TRBD1. CDR3 size: 15 residues. Germline V gene lookup returns CDR1 SGHRS and CDR2 YFSETQ. The ends lost 2 bases at V and 4 bases at J; junction bases unmatched: 7.

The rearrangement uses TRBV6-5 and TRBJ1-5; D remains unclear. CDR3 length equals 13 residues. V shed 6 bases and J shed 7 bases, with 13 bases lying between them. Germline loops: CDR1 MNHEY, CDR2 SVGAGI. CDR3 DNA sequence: TGTGCCAGCAGAACGGGCCCCCTGCAGCCCCAGCATTTT. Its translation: CASRTGPLQPQHF.